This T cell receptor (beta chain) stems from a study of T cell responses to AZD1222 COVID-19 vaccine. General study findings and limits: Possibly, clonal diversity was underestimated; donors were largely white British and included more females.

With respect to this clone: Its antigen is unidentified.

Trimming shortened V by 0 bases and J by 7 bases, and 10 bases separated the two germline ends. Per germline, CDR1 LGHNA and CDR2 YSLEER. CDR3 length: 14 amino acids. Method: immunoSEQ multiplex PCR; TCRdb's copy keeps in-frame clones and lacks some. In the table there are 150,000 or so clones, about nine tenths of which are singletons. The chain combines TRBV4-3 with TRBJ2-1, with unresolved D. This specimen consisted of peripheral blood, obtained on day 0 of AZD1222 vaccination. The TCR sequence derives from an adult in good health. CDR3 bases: TGCGCCAGCAGCCAAGAAATTGTAGGGAATGAGCAGTTCTTC. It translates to CASSQEIVGNEQFF.